This entry lists 29 T cell receptor beta chains sequenced from one sample in a study of cytomegalovirus exposure and HLA in healthy donors. Produced via immunoSEQ multiplex PCR; TCRdb's table is partial and in-frame only. The sample shows over 200,000 clones, around 86% of them seen only once. The material sequenced was PBMCs. The receptors stem from a woman aged 18-29 years in good health and CMV-seropositive.

The CDR3, as DNA: TGTGCCAGCTCACCGGCCACTAGTGCAACTAATGAAAAACTGTTTTTT. Its translation is CASSPATSATNEKLFF. The chain uses TRBV18 and TRBJ1-4; unclear D gene. Looked up from germline, CDR1 is KGHSH and CDR2 is LQKENI. The CDR3 covers 16 residues. V dropped 3 bases and J dropped 0 bases, with 11 bases sitting between them.

This clone has only a few counts. The sample carries other DNA sequences with the same CDR3. The chain has TRBV5-1 and TRBJ2-3; tentatively, D is TRBD1 (6 bases). V lost 0 bases and J lost 2, with 10 bases in between. Germline V gives CDR1 SGHRS, CDR2 YFSETQ. The CDR3 totals 15 residues. The CDR3: CASSLEGQHTDTQYF. The CDR3, as DNA: TGCGCCAGCAGCTTGGAAGGACAGCACACAGATACGCAGTATTTT. The whole variable domain, remainder taken from reference TRBV5-1 and TRBJ2-3, is KAGVTQTPRYLIKTRGQQVTLSCSPISGHRSVSWYQQTPGQGLQFLFEYFSETQRNKGNFPGRFSGRQFSNSRSEMNVSTLELGDSALYLCASSLEGQHTDTQYFGPGTRLTVL.

The CDR3 sequence: CASSLTEGQGFYGYTF. CDR3 sequence (DNA): TGTGCCAGCAGTTTGACGGAGGGACAGGGCTTCTATGGCTACACCTTC. The V call is TRBV27, the J call TRBJ1-2; TRBD1 matches 9 bases. The V gene end was trimmed by 3 bases and the J gene end by 4 bases; junction bases not matched to a gene: 9. CDR3 length equals 16 residues. The germline V gene has CDR1 MNHEY and CDR2 SMNVEV (reference sequence).

The chain recombines TRBV29-1 with TRBJ1-2, with D possibly TRBD1 on 5 matching bases. Trimming shortened V by 5 bases and J by 8 bases, and 12 bases separated the two germline ends. In germline, CDR1 is SQVTM, CDR2 ANQGSEA. The CDR3 is 11 amino acids. In nucleotides, the CDR3 is TGCAGCGTTTGGCAGGGCGCAGGCTACACCTTC. This sequence encodes CSVWQGAGYTF.

The sample holds a few counts of this clone. This sequence joins TRBV5-4 and TRBJ2-7, with 8 positions matching TRBD2. The CDR3 is made up of 15 amino acids. J was trimmed by 2 bases and V by 4 bases; bases with no gene match: 8. Germline CDR1 reads SGHNT; CDR2 reads YYREEE (reference sequence). The CDR3 region has the DNA TGTGCCAGCAGCCTCCTGGTAGCGGGGACCTACGAGCAGTACTTC. Its translation: CASSLLVAGTYEQYF.

The chain combines TRBV30 with TRBJ2-3; 7 bases are a match to TRBD2. CDR1 and CDR2 (germline): GTSNPN, SVGIG (reference sequence). The CDR3 is 17 residues long. J gave up 4 bases and V 2 bases, and 15 bases lay outside the gene matches. The CDR3 loop reads CAWSKGRLAVAPDTQYF. The CDR3 coding sequence is TGTGCCTGGAGTAAGGGACGGCTAGCGGTAGCTCCAGATACGCAGTATTTT.

The rearrangement joins TRBV27 to TRBJ1-5; D is unclear. V lost 5 bases and J lost 6, with 17 bases in between. Germline CDR1 is MNHEY and CDR2 is SMNVEV (reference sequence). The CDR3 spans 15 residues. CDR3 in DNA: TGTGCCAGCAGTCCCCTGTCCGGGATCAGTCAGCCCCAGCATTTT. This codes for CASSPLSGISQPQHF.

This rearrangement joins TRBV7-9 to TRBJ2-7; D is uncertain. The CDR3 sequence is 15 residues long. Germline V gene sequence: CDR1 SEHNR, CDR2 FQNEAQ (reference sequence). The V and J ends lost 4 bases and 0 bases respectively, with 13 bases between them. CDR3 sequence reads: CASSWASSPSYEQYF. DNA of the CDR3: TGTGCCAGCAGCTGGGCGAGTTCCCCCTCCTACGAGCAGTACTTC.

This clone was seen a handful of times. The rearrangement uses TRBV5-1 and TRBJ1-1; possible D gene TRBD1, 6 bases. The CDR3 runs 13 residues. V lost 0 bases, J lost 5 bases, and 8 bases lay in between. In germline, CDR1 is SGHRS, CDR2 YFSETQ. The CDR3 nucleotides read TGCGCCAGCAGCTTGGGACAGGCGACTGAAGCTTTCTTT. Protein: CASSLGQATEAFF. Full variable domain (remainder filled in from reference TRBV5-1 and TRBJ1-1): KAGVTQTPRYLIKTRGQQVTLSCSPISGHRSVSWYQQTPGQGLQFLFEYFSETQRNKGNFPGRFSGRQFSNSRSEMNVSTLELGDSALYLCASSLGQATEAFFGQGTRLTVV.

This chain uses TRBV5-1 with TRBJ2-5; TRBD1 matches at 10 bases. V lost 4 bases to trimming and J lost 10 bases; unmatched junction nucleotides: 22. CDR1 SGHRS and CDR2 YFSETQ come from the germline V gene. The CDR3 is 18 residues long. The CDR3 reads CASSPWRAGTGVSFFQYF. For the CDR3, the DNA is TGCGCCAGCAGCCCATGGCGCGCCGGGACAGGGGTCTCCTTTTTCCAGTACTTC. Full variable domain (rest looked up from reference TRBV5-1 and TRBJ2-5): KAGVTQTPRYLIKTRGQQVTLSCSPISGHRSVSWYQQTPGQGLQFLFEYFSETQRNKGNFPGRFSGRQFSNSRSEMNVSTLELGDSALYLCASSPWRAGTGVSFFQYFGPGTRLLVL.

The V gene is TRBV4-2, the J gene TRBJ2-7; weak D call: TRBD1 (7 bases). The CDR3 runs to 11 residues. From germline, CDR1 is LGHNA and CDR2 YNFKEQ. V was pared by 4 bases and J by 7 bases, with 8 bases between. The CDR3, as DNA: TGTGCCAGCAGCCCAGGGGGGGAGCAGTACTTC. This codes for CASSPGGEQYF.

The genes are TRBV27 and TRBJ2-7, with TRBD2 identical over 10 bases. The CDR3 runs to 16 residues. The germline V gene has CDR1 MNHEY and CDR2 SMNVEV (reference sequence). The V and J ends lost 4 bases and 4 bases, in that order; junction bases with no gene match: 10. The CDR3 spells CASSSPSSGSPYEQYF. DNA for the CDR3: TGTGCCAGCAGTTCCCCTTCTAGCGGGAGCCCATACGAGCAGTACTTC.

This clone was detected only once. This chain links TRBV7-8 with TRBJ2-7, with TRBD1 matching 12 bases. The germline CDR1 and CDR2 sequences are SGHVS and FQNEAQ. V shed 5 bases, J shed 4 bases, and the junction held 6 bases outside the gene matches. The CDR3 consists of 15 residues. The CDR3 spells CASSAPGQGAYEQYF. CDR3 coding DNA: TGTGCCAGCAGCGCACCGGGACAGGGGGCTTACGAGCAGTACTTC.

The chain carries TRBV15 and TRBJ2-1; maybe TRBD1 (6 bases). Germline loops: CDR1 LNHNV, CDR2 YYDKDF (reference sequence). The CDR3 covers 14 residues. V lost 1 base and J lost 4, with 8 bases in between. The CDR3 is CATSRAQGYNEQFF. The CDR3 DNA reads as TGTGCCACCAGCAGAGCACAGGGATACAATGAGCAGTTCTTC. Based on the CDR3 plus reference TRBV15 and TRBJ2-1, the full variable domain is DAMVIQNPRYQVTQFGKPVTLSCSQTLNHNVMYWYQQKSSQAPKLLFHYYDKDFNNEADTPDNFQSRRPNTSFCFLDIRSPGLGDTAMYLCATSRAQGYNEQFFGPGTRLTVL.

The chain recombines TRBV9 with TRBJ2-1; 7 bases fit TRBD2. The CDR3 sequence is 16 residues long. Per germline, CDR1 SGDLS and CDR2 YYNGEE. V lost 0 bases, J lost 5 bases, and 8 bases stayed unmatched. CDR3 in DNA: TGTGCCAGCAGCGTAGTTCTAGCGGAAGTGGACAATGAGCAGTTCTTC. Amino acid sequence: CASSVVLAEVDNEQFF.

A few counts support this clone. The rearrangement joins TRBV6-1 to TRBJ2-7, with a tentative D call TRBD2 (5 bases). This CDR3 contains 11 residues. Looked up from germline, CDR1 is MNHNS and CDR2 is SASEGT. Trimming removed 0 bases from V and 12 bases from J, with 9 bases in between. The chain's CDR3 is CASSEASSLYF. In DNA, the CDR3 is TGTGCCAGCAGTGAAGCTTCTAGCCTGTACTTC.

CDR3 residues: CASSSGTYNEQFF. The CDR3 region has the DNA TGTGCCAGCAGCTCGGGAACCTACAATGAGCAGTTCTTC. The gene calls are TRBV7-3 and TRBJ2-1, with D maybe TRBD2 (5 bases). Germline lookup yields CDR1 SGHTA and CDR2 FQGTGA. Trimming took 4 bases from V and 2 from J, leaving 6 bases between them. The CDR3 spans 13 residues.

The chain joins TRBV28 to TRBJ2-3; unclear D gene. The length of the CDR3 is 14 residues. The germline V gene has CDR1 MDHEN and CDR2 SYDVKM. The V end was cut by 6 bases, the J end by 0 bases, with 10 bases between. As DNA, the CDR3 is TGTGCCAGCAGCCTGACACTTAGCACAGATACGCAGTATTTT. Residues: CASSLTLSTDTQYF.

The chain joins TRBV28 to TRBJ2-7, with D possibly being TRBD2 (7 bases). The V gene's germline CDR1 is MDHEN and CDR2 SYDVKM. V gave up 5 bases and J gave up 2 bases, with 13 bases separating them. The CDR3 totals 14 residues. For the CDR3, the DNA is TGTGCCAGCAGTAACGCGGGGGCGGCCTACGAGCAGTACTTC. Its translation: CASSNAGAAYEQYF.

The chain joins TRBV11-2 to TRBJ2-3; a weak D match, TRBD2 (6 bases). Trimming removed 4 bases at V and 4 bases at J, with 18 bases between. CDR1 is SGHAT and CDR2 is FQNNGV in the germline V gene. The CDR3 is 16 residues long. The CDR3 DNA follows: TGTGCCAGCAGCTCCAGAGTTGGGACTGGACCAGATACGCAGTATTTT. It is translated as CASSSRVGTGPDTQYF.

Remarks on this clone: Mismatch with germline at one junction end may stem from a read error. This chain uses TRBV13 with TRBJ2-7, with D possibly matching TRBD2 (6 bases). CDR1 and CDR2 from the germline V gene are PRHDT and FYEKMQ (reference sequence). This CDR3 has 15 residues. CDR3 protein: CASSLGDFLVGEQYF. In nucleotides, the CDR3 is TGTGCCAGCAGCCTAGGGGACTTCCTAGTGGGTGAGCAGTACTTC.

The chain employs TRBV5-4 and TRBJ1-1, with a possible D match to TRBD1 (6 bases). V was pared by 4 bases and J by 0 bases, with 13 bases between. Germline loops: CDR1 SGHNT, CDR2 YYREEE (reference sequence). There are 15 residues in the CDR3. In nucleotides, the CDR3 is TGTGCCAGCAGCATCAATACAGGGTTGAACACTGAAGCTTTCTTT. It specifies CASSINTGLNTEAFF.

V is TRBV27 and J is TRBJ1-2; 12 bases are shared with TRBD1. The junction had 7 bases not matched to a gene; V was cut back by 3 bases and J by 2 bases. The CDR3 runs to 17 residues. Germline-derived CDR1 and CDR2 are MNHEY and SMNVEV (reference sequence). The CDR3 is CASSFHPGTGGNYGYTF. The CDR3 DNA reads TGTGCCAGCAGTTTTCACCCCGGGACAGGGGGCAACTATGGCTACACCTTC.

V usage is TRBV7-9 and J usage is TRBJ1-1, with D possibly being TRBD1 (5 bases). Germline loops: CDR1 SEHNR, CDR2 FQNEAQ (reference sequence). This CDR3 region has 14 residues. Deletions cut 2 bases from V and 1 base from J, with 8 bases between. The DNA of the CDR3 is TGTGCCAGCAGCTTACAGGGCCCGAACACTGAAGCTTTCTTT. It yields the protein CASSLQGPNTEAFF.

The chain links TRBV15 to TRBJ2-1, with 11 bases aligning to TRBD2. Germline values: CDR1 LNHNV, CDR2 YYDKDF (reference sequence). Trimming took 5 bases from V and 9 from J; bases not matched to a gene: 9. The CDR3 consists of 15 residues. This chain's CDR3 is CATSGTSGRSLEQFF. As DNA, the CDR3 is TGTGCCACCAGCGGAACTAGCGGGAGATCCCTTGAGCAGTTCTTC.

CDR3: CASSPFSGTSGPRGQFF. CDR3 coding DNA: TGTGCCAGCAGTCCTTTCTCCGGGACTAGCGGTCCTAGGGGGCAGTTCTTC. The V and J genes are TRBV27 and TRBJ2-1; 11 bases match TRBD2. Trimming at V came to 5 bases and at J to 12 bases, leaving 18 bases not matched to a gene. The CDR3 length is 17 residues. Germline V gene data show CDR1 as MNHEY and CDR2 as SMNVEV (reference sequence).

With regard to this clone: Other nucleotide sequences in the sample specify the same CDR3. The chain combines TRBV28 with TRBJ1-1, with D unresolved. This CDR3 contains 12 residues. Germline CDR1 is MDHEN and CDR2 is SYDVKM. V shed 3 bases and J shed 1 base, with 3 bases lying between them. CDR3: CASSLRNTEAFF. The CDR3 DNA follows: TGTGCCAGCAGTTTGAGGAACACTGAAGCTTTCTTT.

The chain uses TRBV13 and TRBJ1-2; 8 nucleotides line up with TRBD1. Germline lookup yields CDR1 PRHDT and CDR2 FYEKMQ (reference sequence). The CDR3 covers 15 residues. V trimming: 2 bases; J trimming: 7 bases; junction bases outside the gene matches: 9. In nucleotides, the CDR3 is TGTGCCAGCAGCTTAAGGGGACAGGCTTTGGGTGGCTACACCTTC. It yields the protein CASSLRGQALGGYTF.

The chain uses TRBV7-8 and TRBJ1-1, with D perhaps matching TRBD1 (6 bases). The CDR3 spans 12 residues. The germline V gene has CDR1 SGHVS and CDR2 FQNEAQ. V was clipped by 4 bases and J by 9 bases, with 12 bases between them. The CDR3 here is CASSSPGTQAFF. CDR3 bases: TGTGCCAGCAGCTCCCCCGGGACACAAGCTTTCTTT.